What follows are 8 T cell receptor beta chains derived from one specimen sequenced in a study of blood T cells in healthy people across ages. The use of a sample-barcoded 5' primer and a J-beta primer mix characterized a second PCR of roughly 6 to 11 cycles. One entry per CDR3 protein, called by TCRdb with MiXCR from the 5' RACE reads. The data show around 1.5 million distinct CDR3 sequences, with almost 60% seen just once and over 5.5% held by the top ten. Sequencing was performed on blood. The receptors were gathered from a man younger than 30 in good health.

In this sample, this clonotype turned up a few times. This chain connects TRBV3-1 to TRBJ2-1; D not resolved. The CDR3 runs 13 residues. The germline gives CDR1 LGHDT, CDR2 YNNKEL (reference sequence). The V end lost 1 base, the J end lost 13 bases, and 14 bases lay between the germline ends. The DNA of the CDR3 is TGTGCCAGCAGCCAAGGGCTGATCGTTCCCCAGTTCTTC. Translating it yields CASSQGLIVPQFF.

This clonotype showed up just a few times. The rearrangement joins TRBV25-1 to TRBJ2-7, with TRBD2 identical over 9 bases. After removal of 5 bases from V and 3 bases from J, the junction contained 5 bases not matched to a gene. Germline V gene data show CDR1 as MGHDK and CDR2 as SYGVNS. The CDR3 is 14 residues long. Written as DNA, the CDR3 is TGTGCCAGCAGTATAGCGGGAGCCCTCTACGAGCAGTACTTC. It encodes CASSIAGALYEQYF.

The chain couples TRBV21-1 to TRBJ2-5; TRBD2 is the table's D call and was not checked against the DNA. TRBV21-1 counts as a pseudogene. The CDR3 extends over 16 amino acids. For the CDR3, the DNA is TGTGCCAGCAGCAGGATAGAAGGACTCCTAAAAGAGACCCAGTACTTC. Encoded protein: CASSRIEGLLKETQYF.

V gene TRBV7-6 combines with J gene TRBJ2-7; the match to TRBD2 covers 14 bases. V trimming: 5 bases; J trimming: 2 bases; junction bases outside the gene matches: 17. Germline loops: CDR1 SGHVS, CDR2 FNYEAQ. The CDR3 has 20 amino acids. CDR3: CASSLISGLAGGSGTYEQYF. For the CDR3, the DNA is TGTGCCAGCAGCCTAATAAGTGGACTAGCGGGAGGCTCCGGGACCTACGAGCAGTACTTC.

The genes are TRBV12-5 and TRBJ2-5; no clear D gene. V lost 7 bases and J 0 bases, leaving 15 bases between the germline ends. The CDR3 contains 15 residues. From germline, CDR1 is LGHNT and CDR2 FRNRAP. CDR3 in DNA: TGTGCTAGTGCGTCTGGGGAAGACTACCAAGAGACCCAGTACTTC. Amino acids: CASASGEDYQETQYF. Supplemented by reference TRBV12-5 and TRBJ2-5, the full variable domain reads DARVTQTPRHKVTEMGQEVTMRCQPILGHNTVFWYRQTMMQGLELLAYFRNRAPLDDSGMPKDRFSAEMPDATLATLKIQPSEPRDSAVYFCASASGEDYQETQYFGPGTRLLVL.

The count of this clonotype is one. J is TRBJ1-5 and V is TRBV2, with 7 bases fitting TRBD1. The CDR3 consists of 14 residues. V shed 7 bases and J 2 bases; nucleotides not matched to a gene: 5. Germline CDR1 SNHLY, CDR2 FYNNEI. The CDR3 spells CASTGGQGNQPQHF. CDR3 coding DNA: TGTGCCAGCACTGGAGGACAGGGCAATCAGCCCCAGCATTTT.

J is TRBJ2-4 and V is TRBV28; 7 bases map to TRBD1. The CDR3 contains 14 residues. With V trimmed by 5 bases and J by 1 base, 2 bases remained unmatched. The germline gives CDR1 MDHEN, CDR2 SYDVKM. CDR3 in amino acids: CASSQQGAKNIQYF. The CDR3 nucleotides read TGTGCCAGCAGTCAACAGGGGGCCAAAAACATTCAGTACTTC. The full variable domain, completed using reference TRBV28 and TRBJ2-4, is DVKVTQSSRYLVKRTGEKVFLECVQDMDHENMFWYRQDPGLGLRLIYFSYDVKMKEKGDIPEGYSVSREKKERFSLILESASTNQTSMYLCASSQQGAKNIQYFGAGTRLSVL.

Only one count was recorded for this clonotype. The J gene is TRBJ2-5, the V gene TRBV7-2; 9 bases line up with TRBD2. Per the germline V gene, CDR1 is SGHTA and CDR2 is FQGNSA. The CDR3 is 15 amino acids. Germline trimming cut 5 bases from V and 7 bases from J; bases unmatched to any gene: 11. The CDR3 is CASSLQTSGRGTQYF. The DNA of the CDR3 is TGTGCCAGCAGCCTTCAGACTAGCGGTAGGGGGACCCAGTACTTC.